The clone carrying this T cell receptor (beta chain) was recorded once. Its antigen is unknown. This record belongs to a study of OX40 agonist ivuxolimab in advanced cancers. Clones were read by immunoSEQ multiplex PCR, and TCRdb kept only the in-frame ones, dropping some. Seen here are about 83,000 clones, around 80% observed once, and the top ten hold more than 1.5%. This CDR3 region has 13 residues. The trim removed 4 bases at V and 8 bases at J, leaving 5 bases unmatched. Per the germline V gene, CDR1 is SNHLY and CDR2 is FYNNEI. Overall study findings and caveats: Expanded peripheral T cell antigen specificity was not determined. Clonal expansion in partial responders at 0.1-3.0 mg/kg ranked among the lowest. The CD4+ and CD8+ T cells in the blood had expanded clonally by week 6 at 0.1 to 3.0 mg/kg.

Enrollment shut out patients with autoimmune disease history or systemic immunosuppression. The sequences come from CD4+ or CD8+ T cells sorted from blood, collected in a trial of the OX40 agonist ivuxolimab. This rearrangement joins TRBV2 to TRBJ2-1; 7 nucleotides match TRBD2. The receptor's source is an adult with an advanced solid tumor such as melanoma, head and neck, liver or kidney cancer. The CDR3 DNA reads as TGTGCCAGCAGTGTTCGGACTAGGGATGAGCAGTTCTTC. As protein: CASSVRTRDEQFF.